This T cell receptor (beta chain) was sequenced for a study of beta chain features in type 1 diabetes. Study details: What patients shared with healthy donors was a similar profile of age, gender and cell yields. All of the samples together had approximately 99 million sorted cells examined.

Study results and caveats: Type 1 diabetes patients showed a moderate but significant shortening of TCRB CDR3s in all four CD4+ subsets.

Turning to this clone: The antigen remains unidentified.

Sequencing targeted expressed TCRB transcripts, as all isolated RNA had been reverse transcribed. Profiled with immunoSEQ multiplex PCR; TCRdb holds only in-frame clones, not every one. The table has about 660,000 clones, over 12% seen once. CDR3 length equals 13 residues. V was pared by 6 bases and J by 5 bases, with 14 bases between. Germline CDR1 and CDR2: SNHLY and FYNNEI. Sequenced: naive CD4+ T cells from blood. V and J are TRBV2 and TRBJ2-7; D possibly corresponds to TRBD1 (6 bases). The source is a man younger than 30 with type 1 diabetes. CDR3 in amino acids: CASRTDSLDEQYF. The CDR3 bases are TGTGCCAGCAGAACGGACAGCCTTGACGAGCAGTACTTC.